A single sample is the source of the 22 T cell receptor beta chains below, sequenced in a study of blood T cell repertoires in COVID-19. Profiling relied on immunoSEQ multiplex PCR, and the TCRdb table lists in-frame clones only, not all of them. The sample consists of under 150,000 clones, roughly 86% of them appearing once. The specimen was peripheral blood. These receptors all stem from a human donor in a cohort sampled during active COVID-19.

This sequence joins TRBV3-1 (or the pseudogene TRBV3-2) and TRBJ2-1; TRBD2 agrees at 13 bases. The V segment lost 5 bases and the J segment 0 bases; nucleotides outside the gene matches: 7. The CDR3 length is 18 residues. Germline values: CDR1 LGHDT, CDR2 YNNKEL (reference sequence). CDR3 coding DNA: TGTGCCAGCAGCTTCCGCACTAGCGGGAGGGGCTCCTACAATGAGCAGTTCTTC. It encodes CASSFRTSGRGSYNEQFF.

The CDR3 region has the DNA TGTGCCAGCAGGCCTGCAGCGAACACCGGGGAGCTGTTTTTT. Encoded protein: CASRPAANTGELFF. J is TRBJ2-2 and V is TRBV6-6; D not resolved. Germline CDR1 is MNHNY and CDR2 is SVGAGI (reference sequence). The CDR3 covers 14 residues. V lost 6 bases, J lost 0 bases, and 8 bases lay in between.

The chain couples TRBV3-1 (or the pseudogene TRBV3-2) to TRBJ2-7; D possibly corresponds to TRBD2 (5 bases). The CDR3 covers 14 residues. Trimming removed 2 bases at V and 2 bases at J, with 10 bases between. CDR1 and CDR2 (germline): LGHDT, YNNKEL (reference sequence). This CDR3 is CASSQNPGTYEQYF. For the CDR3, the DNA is TGTGCCAGCAGCCAAAATCCCGGGACCTACGAGCAGTACTTC.

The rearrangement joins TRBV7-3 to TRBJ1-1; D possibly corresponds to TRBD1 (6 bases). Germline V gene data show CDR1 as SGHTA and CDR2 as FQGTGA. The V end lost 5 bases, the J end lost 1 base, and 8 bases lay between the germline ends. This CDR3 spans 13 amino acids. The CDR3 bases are TGTGCCAGCAGCAGAGGGGGGAACACTGAAGCTTTCTTT. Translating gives CASSRGGNTEAFF.

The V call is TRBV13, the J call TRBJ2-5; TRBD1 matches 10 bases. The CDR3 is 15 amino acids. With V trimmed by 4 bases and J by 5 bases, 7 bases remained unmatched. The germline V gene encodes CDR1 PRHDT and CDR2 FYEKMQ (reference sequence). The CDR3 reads CASSSGQGRAETQYF. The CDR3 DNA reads TGTGCCAGCAGCTCGGGACAGGGGAGAGCGGAGACCCAGTACTTC.

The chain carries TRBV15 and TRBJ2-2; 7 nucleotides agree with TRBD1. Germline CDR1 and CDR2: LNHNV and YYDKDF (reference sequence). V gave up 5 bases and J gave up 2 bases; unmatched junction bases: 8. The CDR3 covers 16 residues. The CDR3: CATSPGQASNTGELFF. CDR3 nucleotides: TGTGCCACCAGCCCCGGACAGGCCTCAAACACCGGGGAGCTGTTTTTT.

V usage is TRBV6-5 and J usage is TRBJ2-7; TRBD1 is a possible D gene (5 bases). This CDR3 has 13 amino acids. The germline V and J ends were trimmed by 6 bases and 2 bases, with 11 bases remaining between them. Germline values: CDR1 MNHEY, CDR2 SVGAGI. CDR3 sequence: CASRGLGPYEQYF. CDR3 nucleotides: TGTGCCAGCAGGGGGCTCGGGCCCTACGAGCAGTACTTC.

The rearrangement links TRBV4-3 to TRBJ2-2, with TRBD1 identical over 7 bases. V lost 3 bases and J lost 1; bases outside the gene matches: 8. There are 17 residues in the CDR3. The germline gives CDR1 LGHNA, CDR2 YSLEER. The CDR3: CASSQQPGQRNTGELFF. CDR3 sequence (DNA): TGCGCCAGCAGCCAGCAGCCGGGACAGAGGAACACCGGGGAGCTGTTTTTT.

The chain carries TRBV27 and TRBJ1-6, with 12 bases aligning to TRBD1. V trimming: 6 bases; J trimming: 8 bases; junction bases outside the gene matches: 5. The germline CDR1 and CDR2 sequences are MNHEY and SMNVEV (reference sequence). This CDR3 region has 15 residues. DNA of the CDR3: TGTGCCAGCAGCGGGGACAGGGGGCCCTATTCACCCCTCCACTTT. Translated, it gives CASSGDRGPYSPLHF.

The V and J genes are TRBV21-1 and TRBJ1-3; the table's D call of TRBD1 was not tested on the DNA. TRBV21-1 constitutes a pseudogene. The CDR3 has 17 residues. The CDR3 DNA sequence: TGTGCCAGCAGTGGTCGACCGACAGGCCTCTCTGGAAACACCATATATTTT. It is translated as CASSGRPTGLSGNTIYF.

CDR3 loop: CASSHGGTGRSGNTIYF. The CDR3, as DNA: TGCGCCAGCAGCCATGGTGGGACAGGCCGCTCTGGAAACACCATATATTTT. The rearrangement links TRBV5-1 to TRBJ1-3; TRBD1 matches 8 bases. The V and J ends lost 4 bases and 0 bases, in that order; junction bases with no gene match: 9. The CDR3 consists of 17 residues. Per germline, CDR1 SGHRS and CDR2 YFSETQ.

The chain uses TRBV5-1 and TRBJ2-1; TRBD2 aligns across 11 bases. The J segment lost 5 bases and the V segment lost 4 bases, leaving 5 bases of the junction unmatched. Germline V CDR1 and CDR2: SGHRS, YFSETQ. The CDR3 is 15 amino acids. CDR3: CASSGLAGGNNEQFF. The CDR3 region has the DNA TGCGCCAGCAGCGGGCTAGCGGGAGGTAACAATGAGCAGTTCTTC.

The CDR3 protein is CASSYPRNEQFF. CDR3 in DNA: TGTGCCAGCAGTTACCCGCGCAATGAGCAGTTCTTC. The chain recombines TRBV6-7 with TRBJ2-1; D is uncertain. TRBV6-7 is an ORF, and what it does is uncertain. V shed 2 bases and J shed 6 bases, with 5 bases lying between them. The CDR3 totals 12 residues.

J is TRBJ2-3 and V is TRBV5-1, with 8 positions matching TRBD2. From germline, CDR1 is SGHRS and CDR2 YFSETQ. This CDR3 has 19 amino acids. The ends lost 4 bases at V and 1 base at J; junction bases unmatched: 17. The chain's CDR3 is CASSRSGTRSWRGTDTQYF. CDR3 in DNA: TGCGCCAGCAGCCGCAGCGGGACTAGGTCATGGAGGGGCACAGATACGCAGTATTTT.

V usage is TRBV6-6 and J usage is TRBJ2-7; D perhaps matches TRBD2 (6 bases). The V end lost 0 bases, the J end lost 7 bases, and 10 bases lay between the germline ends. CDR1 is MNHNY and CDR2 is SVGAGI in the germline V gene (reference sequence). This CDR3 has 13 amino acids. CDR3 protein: CASSYSLGGEQYF. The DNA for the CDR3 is TGTGCCAGCAGTTACTCATTGGGAGGAGAGCAGTACTTC.

The CDR3 nucleotides are TGTGCCAGTAGCAGGGGCCCCAAGGACTACGAGCAGTACTTC. Amino acid sequence: CASSRGPKDYEQYF. The rearrangement links TRBV19 to TRBJ2-7; the D gene is possibly TRBD1 (6 bases). Germline V gene lookup returns CDR1 LNHDA and CDR2 SQIVND (reference sequence). The CDR3 has 14 amino acids. The V gene lost 6 bases and the J gene lost 3 bases, with 15 bases spanning the gap.

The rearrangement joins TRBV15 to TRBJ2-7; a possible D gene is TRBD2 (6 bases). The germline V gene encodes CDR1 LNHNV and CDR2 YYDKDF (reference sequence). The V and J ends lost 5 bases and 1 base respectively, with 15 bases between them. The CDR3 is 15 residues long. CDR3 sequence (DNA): TGTGCCACCAGCCCCGAGGGGCGGGGATCCTACGAGCAGTACTTC. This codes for CATSPEGRGSYEQYF.

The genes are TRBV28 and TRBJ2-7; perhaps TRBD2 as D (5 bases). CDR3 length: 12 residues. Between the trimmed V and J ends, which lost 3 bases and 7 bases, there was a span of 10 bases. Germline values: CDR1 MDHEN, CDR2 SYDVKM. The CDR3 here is CASSFSAGEQYF. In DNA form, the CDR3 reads TGTGCCAGCAGTTTTAGCGCCGGGGAGCAGTACTTC. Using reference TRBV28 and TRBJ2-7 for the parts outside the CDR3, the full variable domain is DVKVTQSSRYLVKRTGEKVFLECVQDMDHENMFWYRQDPGLGLRLIYFSYDVKMKEKGDIPEGYSVSREKKERFSLILESASTNQTSMYLCASSFSAGEQYFGPGTRLTVT.

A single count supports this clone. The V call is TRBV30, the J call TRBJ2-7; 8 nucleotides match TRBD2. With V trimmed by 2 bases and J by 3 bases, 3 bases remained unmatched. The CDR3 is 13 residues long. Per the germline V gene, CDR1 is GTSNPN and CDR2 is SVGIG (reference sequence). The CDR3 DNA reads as TGTGCCTGGAGTATCGCGGGAGGCTACGAGCAGTACTTC. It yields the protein CAWSIAGGYEQYF.

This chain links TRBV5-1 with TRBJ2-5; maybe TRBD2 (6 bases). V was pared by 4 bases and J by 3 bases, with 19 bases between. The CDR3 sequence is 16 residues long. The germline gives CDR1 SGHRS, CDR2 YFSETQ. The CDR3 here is CASSHAGTLEKETQYF. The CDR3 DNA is TGCGCCAGCAGCCACGCCGGGACTCTTGAAAAAGAGACCCAGTACTTC.

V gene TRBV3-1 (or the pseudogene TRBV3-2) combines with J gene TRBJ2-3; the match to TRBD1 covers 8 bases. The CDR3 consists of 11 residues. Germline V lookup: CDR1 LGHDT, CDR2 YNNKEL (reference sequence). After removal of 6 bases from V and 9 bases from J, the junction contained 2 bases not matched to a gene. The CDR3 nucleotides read TGTGCCAGCAGGGGACAGGCAACGCAGTATTTT. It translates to CASRGQATQYF.

The CDR3 DNA is TGCAGCGCCAGGACAGGACCTTCGCAGGGTGCTGGAAACACCATATATTTT. Amino acids: CSARTGPSQGAGNTIYF. The V and J genes are TRBV29-1 and TRBJ1-3, with 7 positions matching TRBD1. V lost 7 bases, J lost 2 bases, and 17 bases stayed unmatched. CDR3 length: 17 amino acids. Germline CDR1 is SQVTM and CDR2 is ANQGSEA.